This T cell receptor (beta chain) was documented in a study of regulatory T cells in long-lasting Graves disease (dated by TCRdb to the early 2020s). Regarding the study in general: Patients with newly diagnosed Graves' disease had been on antithyroid drugs for under 3 months. The study took place in China and was registered as a clinical trial. TCR sequencing covered around 13 persistent and around 20 newly diagnosed Graves' disease patients, 33 samples in total. Peripheral blood TCR sequencing and RNA sequencing compared persistent Graves' disease patients with newly diagnosed Graves' disease patients. General study outcomes and caveats: As a limitation, the authors acknowledged that the small sample size may reduce accuracy. Persistent patients shared more public clonotypes among themselves (roughly 2,700) than newly diagnosed patients did (about 900). Only peripheral blood was studied, because thyroid tissue, the primary lesion, was inaccessible. Sequencing and analysis were limited to the TCR beta chain. Persistent Graves' disease patients showed lower TCR Shannon entropy and fewer highly expanded clones than newly diagnosed patients, suggesting clonal expansion. Preferential use of TRBV28, TRBJ1-2 and TRBJ2-5 was observed in persistent disease, whereas TRBV20-1 and TRBJ2-1 were favored in newly diagnosed disease.

This clonotype was observed a handful of times. It lacks a known antigen. No quality values exist for individual bases; no much larger clone is one base distant. Libraries were prepared through multiplex PCR. For sequencing, an Illumina HiSeq 4000 was employed. CDR3 regions were amplified by Arm-PCR with iRepertoire HTBI primers to construct TCR beta libraries. Before sequencing, the PCR products went through gel purification. The paper's processing steps were these. Gene usage analysis of CDR3 amino acid clonotypes relied on the 55 to 80 TRBV and 13 to 15 TRBJ segments identified across samples. Filtered high-quality paired reads were merged into contigs using COPE and FqMerger. BLAST was used to align contigs to IMGT TRBV, TRBD and TRBJ reference genes, with CDR3 defined following IMGT. Clonotypes above 0.1% frequency were classified as highly expanded clones. Shannon entropy was used to measure repertoire diversity, and the Gini coefficient was used to measure V-J evenness. A clonotype was considered public if more than one individual shared it. TCRdb cleaned the public reads at Q25 with fastp, built clones with MiXCR and kept in-frame beta chains. Every distinct CDR3 protein forms one entry, paired with its most common genes and DNA. These V and J calls rely on TCRdb rather than the paper's analysis. The sample includes 540,000 or so distinct CDR3 sequences, with about 13% observed a single time. Roughly a tenth of the sample is held by the ten biggest clonotypes.

Unmatched junction bases come to 10, with V trimmed by 0 bases and J by 9 bases. CDR1 and CDR2, looked up from the germline V gene, are SGHRS and YFSETQ. The CDR3 measures 15 amino acids from cysteine to phenylalanine. Only the CDR3 part of the read is kept: 45 bases, read in frame from the first base. In light of the paper, this sample's time point label describes: newly diagnosed GD, antithyroid drugs for less than 3 months. For both TCR sequencing and RNA sequencing, RNA was extracted from PBMCs using TRIzol. Graves' disease was diagnosed according to American Thyroid Association guidelines. The patients came from an endocrinology department in Xi'an, China. From each patient, approximately 9 milliliters of peripheral blood was collected into an EDTA anticoagulant tube. Ficoll Paque Plus density gradient separation was used to isolate PBMCs, and no further T cell sorting was done. RNA quality was checked with an Agilent 2100 Bioanalyzer and agarose gel, and concentration with a NanoDrop 2000.

These same data were also listed under a study on T cells in Graves' hyperthyroidism and ophthalmopathy. The second source states: Stable Graves' hyperthyroidism was defined as no progression to ophthalmopathy during 18 months of follow-up. Hyperthyroidism patients were newly diagnosed, with disease duration under 2 months, and aged 18 to 65 years. The study excluded patients with uncontrolled infections, other autoimmune diseases, pregnancy or lactation. Clinical symptoms, serum thyroxine and TRAb, thyroid ultrasound, and orbital computed tomography formed the basis for the diagnoses. The TCR CDR3 was subjected to a first round of RT-PCR using the HTBI primer set and the Qiagen OneStep RT-PCR kit. Most expanded thyroid clonotypes (frequency above 0.001) were also detected in blood, a finding suggesting that blood repertoires may reflect thyroid immune responses. A model built on a 13 V-J signature distinguished ophthalmopathy from stable hyperthyroidism, reaching 85% to 90% sensitivity and around 81% specificity in cross-validation and 80%/75% in testing. During validation, the model predicted progression to ophthalmopathy a median of around six months ahead of onset, with just under 71% sensitivity and almost 75% specificity. To identify distinguishing TCR V-J signatures, a discovery cohort of about 100 patients was used, comprising 43 with Graves' ophthalmopathy and roughly 60 with stable Graves' hyperthyroidism. An independent validation cohort of under 20 hyperthyroidism patients and approximately 16 patients who later progressed to ophthalmopathy tested prospective prediction of ophthalmopathy. The 75 to 100 discovery patients were randomly split 7:3 into training and test sets. In addition, the study compared T-cell repertoires in thyroid tissue and in blood from a handful of Graves' hyperthyroidism patients. Following sampling, methimazole starting at 30 mg daily was given to hyperthyroidism patients, and high-dose intravenous methylprednisolone was given to ophthalmopathy patients. A second multiplex PCR round built the libraries, followed by size selection and purification. Sequencing of the libraries was done on an Illumina HiSeq2000 using paired-end 100 bp reads. SOAPnuke was used to process the raw data, throwing out any read that contained adapters or uncalled bases, had a mean Phred below 15, or lacked an exact constant-primer or identifier match. COPE v1.2.5 was used to merge high-quality paired reads, and clonotypes were defined as unique nucleotide sequences. Clonotypes were aligned to IMGT TRBV, TRBD and TRBJ reference segments using MiTCR v1.1. The analysis was restricted to V-J combinations with a frequency above 0.0001, which together covered just over 98% of the repertoires. A TCS score was defined as the ratio between F50 (clonal expansion) and ExV (chaos), using BLOSUM62-based TCRdist between CDR3 peptides within each V-J. Welch's t-statistics and random forest reduced roughly 540 V-J features to some 14, which were used in a naive Bayes classifier (R e1071). No statistical method was used to fix the sample size in advance, and group allocation was not hidden from the investigators. The paper reports TCR Vbeta CDR3 sequencing of some 140 peripheral blood samples: 40 to 45 ophthalmopathy, 75 to 80 hyperthyroidism and 17 progressor patients.

This specimen consisted of peripheral blood mononuclear cells (PBMCs), obtained at new diagnosis, from a patient treated with antithyroid drugs. The rearrangement joined TRBV5-1 to TRBJ2-7; the central 9 bases match TRBD1. The receptor's source is a man aged 30 to 39 with Graves disease. Donor details come from another sample of the same person, matched by shared clones. At the DNA level, the sequence is TGCGCCAGCAGCTTGGAGTACAGGGGGCTCGGTACGCAGTACTTC. This encodes CASSLEYRGLGTQYF.